This entry is about one T cell receptor (beta chain). The data were taken from a study of control samples from healthy donors and cancer patients. Sequenced by immunoSEQ multiplex PCR; TCRdb stores in-frame clones only, minus some. The sample data list roughly 200,000 clones. CDR1 MNHEY and CDR2 SMNVEV come from the germline V gene (reference sequence). This CDR3 is built from 15 residues. The V gene lost 5 bases and the J gene lost 3 bases, with 17 bases spanning the gap. The sequenced material came from blood. This sequence was found in a woman in her thirties in good health. The chain recombines TRBV27 with TRBJ2-7; tentatively, D is TRBD1 (6 bases). The CDR3 coding sequence is TGTGCCAGCAGTGCCCAGGGGCCCGGTCTCTACGAGCAGTACTTC. Protein sequence: CASSAQGPGLYEQYF.